The 14 T cell receptor beta chains below come from one sample, sequenced in a study of T cells in Graves' hyperthyroidism and ophthalmopathy. Authors of the study amplified TCR beta CDR3 regions from RNA transcripts. The HTBI set primed first-round TCR CDR3 RT-PCR. TCRdb used MiXCR to reprocess the multiplex PCR reads, holding one entry per CDR3 protein. This sample has fewer than 500,000 distinct CDR3 sequences, with roughly 14% found just once. The sample taken for sequencing was blood. The receptors here all came from a man aged 18-30 years with Graves' ophthalmopathy.

This clonotype was counted many times. CDR3 amino acids: CASSFAGSYGYTF. The CDR3 nucleotides read TGTGCCAGCAGTTTCGCCGGTTCCTATGGCTACACCTTC. V is TRBV12-3 or TRBV12-4 and J is TRBJ1-2, with D unresolved. This CDR3 spans 13 amino acids. V lost 3 bases and J 4 bases, leaving 9 bases between the germline ends.

J is TRBJ2-1 and V is TRBV7-9, with D possibly being TRBD2 (5 bases). Between the trimmed V and J ends, which lost 1 base and 7 bases, there was a span of 5 bases. From germline, CDR1 is SEHNR and CDR2 FQNEAQ (reference sequence). The CDR3 is 12 amino acids. Written as DNA, the CDR3 is TGTGCCAGCAGCTTAGGGACTAATGAGCAGTTCTTC. Its translation: CASSLGTNEQFF.

The chain links TRBV11-2 to TRBJ2-1; D gene uncertain. The germline V gene has CDR1 SGHAT and CDR2 FQNNGV. V lost 2 bases and J 7 bases, leaving 12 bases between the germline ends. The CDR3 runs 14 residues. The CDR3 bases are TGTGCCAGCAGCTTAACGATCTATTGGAATGAGCAGTTCTTC. The encoded protein is CASSLTIYWNEQFF.

This clonotype was seen a few times. The V gene is TRBV6-1, the J gene TRBJ1-2; D is unresolved. Between the trimmed V and J ends, which lost 2 bases and 6 bases, there was a span of 16 bases. Germline CDR1 and CDR2: MNHNS and SASEGT. CDR3 length equals 15 residues. The CDR3: CASSENAGNWDGYTF. The CDR3 nucleotides read TGTGCCAGCAGTGAAAATGCCGGGAATTGGGATGGCTACACCTTC.

In this sample, this clonotype turned up a few times. The DNA for the CDR3 is TGCAGTGCTTTGACAGGGGGCGAGAGCAATCAGCCCCAGCATTTT. Amino acid sequence: CSALTGGESNQPQHF. The V call is TRBV20-1, the J call TRBJ1-5, with TRBD1 matching over 10 bases. The V and J ends lost 5 bases and 1 base, in that order; junction bases with no gene match: 5. This CDR3 region has 15 residues. Germline-derived CDR1 and CDR2 are DFQATT and SNEGSKA (reference sequence).

The gene calls are TRBV7-2 and TRBJ2-3; 9 bases are a match to TRBD1. The CDR3 runs to 15 residues. The J segment lost 4 bases and the V segment lost 5 bases, leaving 7 bases of the junction unmatched. Germline V gives CDR1 SGHTA, CDR2 FQGNSA. The CDR3 DNA reads as TGTGCCAGCAGCCCGGGACAGGGTTGGGCAGATACGCAGTATTTT. Encoded protein: CASSPGQGWADTQYF. The variable domain in full, completed from reference TRBV7-2 and TRBJ2-3, reads GAGVSQSPSNKVTEKGKDVELRCDPISGHTALYWYRQSLGQGLEFLIYFQGNSAPDKSGLPSDRFSAERTGGSVSTLTIQRTQQEDSAVYLCASSPGQGWADTQYFGPGTRLTVL.

This clonotype was seen ten or more times. The chain is built from TRBV7-6 and TRBJ2-1; no definite D call. Germline V lookup: CDR1 SGHVS, CDR2 FNYEAQ. This CDR3 has 14 residues. Trimming took off 4 bases at V and 4 bases at J, with 11 bases between the two ends. CDR3 protein: CASSSLLGYNEQFF. CDR3 nucleotide sequence: TGTGCCAGCAGCTCGCTCCTAGGGTACAATGAGCAGTTCTTC. Supplemented by reference TRBV7-6 and TRBJ2-1, the full variable domain reads GAGVSQSPRYKVTKRGQDVALRCDPISGHVSLYWYRQALGQGPEFLTYFNYEAQQDKSGLPNDRFSAERPEGSISTLTIQRTEQRDSAMYRCASSSLLGYNEQFFGPGTRLTVL.

Ten or more counts support this clonotype. V usage is TRBV6-2 or TRBV6-3 and J usage is TRBJ2-5, with 9 bases identical to TRBD2. V lost 2 bases to trimming and J lost 4 bases; unmatched junction nucleotides: 8. The CDR3 length is 16 residues. CDR1 MNHEY and CDR2 SVGEGT come from the germline V gene. Here the CDR3 DNA reads TGTGCCAGCAGTTACGTCGGTAGCGGGGGCAGAGAGACCCAGTACTTC. Amino acids: CASSYVGSGGRETQYF.

This clonotype has only a few counts. V usage is TRBV18 and J usage is TRBJ2-7, with D tentatively TRBD1 (5 bases). This CDR3 is 16 amino acids long. CDR1 KGHSH and CDR2 LQKENI come from the germline V gene. V was shortened by 4 bases and J by 0 bases, with 16 bases between the two germline ends. The CDR3 region is CASSRETVRSSYEQYF. In DNA, the CDR3 is TGTGCCAGCTCACGAGAGACAGTTAGGAGCTCCTACGAGCAGTACTTC. The entire variable domain, with the rest obtained from reference TRBV18 and TRBJ2-7, is as follows: NAGVMQNPRHLVRRRGQEARLRCSPMKGHSHVYWYRQLPEEGLKFMVYLQKENIIDESGMPKERFSAEFPKEGPSILRIQQVVRGDSAAYFCASSRETVRSSYEQYFGPGTRLTVT.

This clonotype was recorded many times. The chain couples TRBV2 to TRBJ1-1; D ambiguous. Germline-derived CDR1 and CDR2 are SNHLY and FYNNEI. V lost 6 bases and J 1 base, leaving 9 bases between the germline ends. The CDR3 length is 13 residues. The CDR3 DNA reads TGTGCCAGCAGGGTGGGTGCGAACACTGAAGCTTTCTTT. Protein: CASRVGANTEAFF.

This clonotype appeared many times. The chain couples TRBV12-3 or TRBV12-4 to TRBJ2-5; no firm D call. The CDR3 runs to 13 residues. With 2 bases removed from V and 2 bases from J, the gap between germline ends came to 6 bases. The CDR3 sequence: CASSLPGQETQYF. The CDR3 bases are TGTGCCAGCAGTTTACCCGGGCAAGAGACCCAGTACTTC.

The DNA of the CDR3 is TGTGCCAGCTCACCGTCAACAGGGCCCTTTTACGAGCAGTACTTC. Protein product: CASSPSTGPFYEQYF. The J gene is TRBJ2-7, the V gene TRBV18, with a possible D match to TRBD1 (6 bases). The V and J ends lost 3 bases and 4 bases respectively, with 16 bases between them. The CDR3 consists of 15 residues. CDR1 is KGHSH, CDR2 LQKENI, per germline.

This clonotype was seen ten or more times. V usage is TRBV12-3 or TRBV12-4 and J usage is TRBJ2-5, with TRBD2 identical over 11 bases. Losses at the gene ends were 6 bases for V and 5 bases for J; bases not matched to a gene: 5. The CDR3 totals 14 residues. This CDR3 is CASRAGTSGETQYF. As DNA, the CDR3 is TGTGCCAGCAGGGCGGGGACTAGCGGCGAGACCCAGTACTTC.

Remarks on this clonotype: The conserved closing phenylalanine or tryptophan is absent in this CDR3, likely reflecting a read error. The chain combines TRBV7-2 with TRBJ2-7; 12 bases are a match to TRBD2. Unmatched junction bases numbered 9, after V lost 7 bases and J lost 5 bases. The length of the CDR3 is 15 residues. Germline CDR1 reads SGHTA; CDR2 reads FQGNSA. The CDR3 here is CASNLGLAGSDEQYL. CDR3 nucleotide sequence: TGTGCCAGCAACCTGGGACTAGCGGGTTCAGACGAGCAGTACCTC.